The 2 T cell receptor beta chains presented below share a single source sample, sequenced in a study of cytomegalovirus exposure and HLA in healthy donors. In the PCR, 60 Vbeta and 13 Jbeta primers were used. Clones were read by immunoSEQ multiplex PCR, and TCRdb kept only the in-frame ones, dropping some. The repertoire has roughly 200,000 clones, around 82% of them found once; the top ten carry about 1.8%. The sample consisted of PBMCs. The receptors originated from a man aged 35 to 55 in good health and CMV-seropositive.

V is TRBV7-9 and J is TRBJ1-4, with D hard to call. V lost 4 bases to trimming and J lost 0 bases, with 15 bases between them. The CDR3 totals 17 residues. From germline, CDR1 is SEHNR and CDR2 FQNEAQ (reference sequence). As DNA, the CDR3 is TGTGCCAGCAGCTATTTAGAGTCCGATGCAACTAATGAAAAACTGTTTTTT. Translation gives CASSYLESDATNEKLFF.

The rearrangement uses TRBV18 and TRBJ2-3, with D hard to call. The CDR3 consists of 17 residues. Germline V CDR1 and CDR2: KGHSH, LQKENI. The germline V and J ends were trimmed by 0 bases and 2 bases, with 15 bases remaining between them. CDR3 bases: TGTGCCAGCTCACCACCTTACCAGGCGACGTTCACAGATACGCAGTATTTT. Protein product: CASSPPYQATFTDTQYF. Variable domain in full (rest from reference TRBV18 and TRBJ2-3): NAGVMQNPRHLVRRRGQEARLRCSPMKGHSHVYWYRQLPEEGLKFMVYLQKENIIDESGMPKERFSAEFPKEGPSILRIQQVVRGDSAAYFCASSPPYQATFTDTQYFGPGTRLTVL.